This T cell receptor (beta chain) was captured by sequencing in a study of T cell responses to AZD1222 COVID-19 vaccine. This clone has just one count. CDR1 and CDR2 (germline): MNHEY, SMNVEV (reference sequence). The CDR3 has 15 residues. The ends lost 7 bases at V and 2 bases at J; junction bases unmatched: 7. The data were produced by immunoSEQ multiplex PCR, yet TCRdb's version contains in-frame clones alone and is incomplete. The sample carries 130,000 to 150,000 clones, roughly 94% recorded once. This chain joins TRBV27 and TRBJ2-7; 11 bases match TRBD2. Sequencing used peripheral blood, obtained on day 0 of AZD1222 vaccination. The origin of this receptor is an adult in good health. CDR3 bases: TGTGCCAGCAAATTCCTAGCGGGGGGTCCCTACGAGCAGTACTTC. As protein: CASKFLAGGPYEQYF.